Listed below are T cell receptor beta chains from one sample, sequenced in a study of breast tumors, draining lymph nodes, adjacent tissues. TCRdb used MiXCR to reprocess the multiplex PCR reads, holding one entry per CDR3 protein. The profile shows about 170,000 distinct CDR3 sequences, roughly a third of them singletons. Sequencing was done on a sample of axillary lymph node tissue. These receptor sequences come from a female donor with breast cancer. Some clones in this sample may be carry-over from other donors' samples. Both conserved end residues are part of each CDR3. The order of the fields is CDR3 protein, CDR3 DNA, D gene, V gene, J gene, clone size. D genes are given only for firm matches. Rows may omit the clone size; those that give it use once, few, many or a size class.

CASSQSTTGLDEQYF,TGTGCCAGCAGCCAATCGACGACAGGGTTGGACGAGCAGTACTTC,TRBD1,TRBV14,TRBJ2-7,many
CASTLSTLAGVTDTQYF,TGCGCCAGCACCCTTAGTACACTAGCGGGAGTCACAGATACGCAGTATTTT,TRBD2,TRBV10-2,TRBJ2-3,many
CASSLGAGSYEQYF,TGTGCCAGCAGTTTAGGGGCGGGCTCCTACGAGCAGTACTTC,NA,TRBV12-3/TRBV12-4,TRBJ2-7,many
CASSVDLQGTNEKLFF,TGTGCCAGCAGCGTAGATCTACAGGGCACTAATGAAAAACTGTTTTTT,NA,TRBV9,TRBJ1-4,NA
CASSLGSGQAHGYPF,TGTGCCAGCAGCTTGGGATCGGGACAGGCGCATGGCTACCCCTTC,TRBD1,TRBV7-9,TRBJ1-2,NA
CSADITGGGRNYGYTF,TGCAGTGCCGATATAACAGGGGGGGGAAGGAACTATGGCTACACCTTC,TRBD1,TRBV20-1,TRBJ1-2,NA
CASSLEGTQETQYF,TGTGCCAGCAGCTTGGAGGGCACCCAAGAGACCCAGTACTTC,NA,TRBV7-6,TRBJ2-5,many
CASISYLGTEAFF,TGTGCCAGTATCTCGTATTTAGGCACTGAAGCTTTCTTT,NA,TRBV19,TRBJ1-1,NA
CASSQVRSGGYYGYTF,TGCGCCAGCAGCCAAGTAAGGTCAGGGGGATACTATGGCTACACCTTC,TRBD1,TRBV4-1,TRBJ1-2,many
CASSSLASGLYGYTF,TGTGCCAGCAGTTCTTTAGCTTCTGGTCTTTATGGCTACACCTTC,NA,TRBV28,TRBJ1-2,few
CAWRPAGAWDEQFF,TGTGCCTGGAGGCCAGCGGGGGCTTGGGATGAGCAGTTCTTC,TRBD2,TRBV30,TRBJ2-1,few
CASSTGAYEQYF,TGCGCCAGCAGTACGGGGGCCTACGAGCAGTACTTC,NA,TRBV5-1,TRBJ2-7,many
CASSFRVSSYEQYF,TGCGCCAGCAGCTTTCGGGTCAGCTCCTACGAGCAGTACTTC,NA,TRBV5-1,TRBJ2-7,many
CASSLRSAEQFF,TGTGCCAGCAGTTTAAGGTCCGCTGAGCAGTTCTTC,NA,TRBV12-3/TRBV12-4,TRBJ2-1,many
CASSGLGQGDQPQHF,TGTGCCAGCAGTGGACTGGGACAGGGGGATCAGCCCCAGCATTTT,TRBD1,TRBV2,TRBJ1-5,many
CASSFQTGTVTYEQYF,TGTGCCAGTAGTTTTCAAACCGGGACAGTAACCTACGAGCAGTACTTC,TRBD1,TRBV19,TRBJ2-7,many
CASSFSTQKDIYNEQFF,TGTGCCAGCAGCTTTTCCACACAAAAGGACATATACAATGAGCAGTTCTTC,NA,TRBV28,TRBJ2-1,NA
CASSLGAATPQETQYF,TGTGCCAGCAGCTTAGGGGCAGCGACCCCCCAAGAGACCCAGTACTTC,NA,TRBV7-8,TRBJ2-5,many
CATGRDTDTQYF,TGTGCCACCGGCAGAGACACAGACACGCAGTATTTT,NA,TRBV15,TRBJ2-3,NA
CASSLGGIYRGNQPQHF,TGTGCCAGCAGCTTAGGAGGGATCTACCGGGGCAATCAGCCCCAGCATTTT,NA,TRBV7-2,TRBJ1-5,once
CASSQDHASGGVTDTQYF,TGCGCCAGCAGCCAAGATCATGCTAGCGGGGGCGTCACAGATACGCAGTATTTT,TRBD2,TRBV4-1,TRBJ2-3,many
CASSQDPAGGSPEQFF,TGTGCCAGCAGCCAAGATCCAGCGGGGGGATCTCCTGAGCAGTTCTTC,TRBD2,TRBV3-1,TRBJ2-1,many
CASSVAGTSGSHEQFF,TGTGCCAGCAGCGTAGCGGGGACTAGCGGGAGTCATGAGCAGTTCTTC,TRBD2,TRBV9,TRBJ2-1,NA
CASSPYRQGLTDTQYF,TGCGCCAGCAGCCCCTATCGACAGGGGTTAACAGATACGCAGTATTTT,TRBD1,TRBV5-1,TRBJ2-3,few
CASSLWGRGGFYNEQFF,TGTGCCAGCAGCTTATGGGGTAGGGGGGGTTTTTACAATGAGCAGTTCTTC,NA,TRBV13,TRBJ2-1,many
CASSLISGIDRGSYNEQFF,TGTGCCAGCAGCTTAATTAGCGGGATAGATAGGGGGTCGTACAATGAGCAGTTCTTC,TRBD2,TRBV7-6,TRBJ2-1,many
CASSDGTGMVGLFF,TGTGCCAGCAGTGACGGGACAGGGATGGTGGGCCTGTTTTTT,TRBD1,TRBV6-4,TRBJ1-4,NA
CASGLEGRTVRVSEQYF,TGTGCTAGTGGTTTGGAGGGACGGACAGTAAGGGTCAGCGAGCAGTACTTC,NA,TRBV12-5,TRBJ2-7,many
CASSHSRGVDTQYF,TGTGCCAGCAGTCACTCTCGCGGGGTGGATACGCAGTATTTT,NA,TRBV6-5,TRBJ2-3,NA
CAGSQVAGVGEAQYF,TGCGCCGGCAGCCAAGTAGCGGGAGTAGGAGAGGCCCAGTACTTC,TRBD2,TRBV4-1,TRBJ2-5,NA
CASSFAPWRRGDHNEQFF,TGTGCCAGCAGTTTCGCTCCCTGGCGAAGGGGAGACCACAATGAGCAGTTCTTC,NA,TRBV12-3/TRBV12-4,TRBJ2-1,many
CATSRDLASGRTGELFF,TGTGCCACCAGCAGAGATCTGGCTAGCGGGAGGACCGGGGAGCTGTTTTTT,TRBD2,TRBV15,TRBJ2-2,many
CASSTDRGSYNEQFF,TGTGCCAGCAGTACGGACAGGGGGTCCTACAATGAGCAGTTCTTC,TRBD1,TRBV6-5,TRBJ2-1,many
CASREANTGELFF,TGTGCTAGCCGCGAGGCGAACACCGGGGAGCTGTTTTTT,NA,TRBV7-7,TRBJ2-2,NA
CASSEYRAGDEKLFF,TGTGCAAGCAGTGAATATAGGGCGGGGGATGAAAAACTGTTTTTT,NA,TRBV25-1,TRBJ1-4,once
CASSRLTGSGGYTF,TGTGCCAGCAGCCGACTAACAGGGAGTGGCGGCTACACCTTC,NA,TRBV28,TRBJ1-2,many
CASSETGEGFGYTF,TGTGCCAGCAGTGAGACAGGGGAGGGCTTCGGCTACACCTTC,TRBD1,TRBV28,TRBJ1-2,NA
CASSRMRGTGELFF,TGTGCCAGCAGTCGGATGAGGGGCACCGGGGAGCTGTTTTTT,NA,TRBV27,TRBJ2-2,once
CASSEGRLAGTTDTQYF,TGTGCCAGCAGTGAAGGCCGGCTAGCGGGGACCACAGATACGCAGTATTTT,TRBD2,TRBV6-1,TRBJ2-3,many
CACQRALMNTEAFF,TGTGCCTGCCAAAGGGCCCTAATGAACACTGAAGCTTTCTTT,NA,TRBV30,TRBJ1-1,NA
CASIRGGTAQETQYF,TGTGCCAGCATCCGGGGAGGGACAGCCCAAGAGACCCAGTACTTC,NA,TRBV12-3/TRBV12-4,TRBJ2-5,many
CASSPRSAGEYSNEQFF,TGCGCCAGCAGCCCAAGGTCAGCGGGGGAGTATAGCAATGAGCAGTTCTTC,TRBD2,TRBV4-3,TRBJ2-1,many
CASTASGSSYNEQFF,TGTGCCAGCACGGCTAGCGGGAGCTCCTACAATGAGCAGTTCTTC,TRBD2,TRBV2,TRBJ2-1,many
CASSQARYSYNEQFF,TGTGCCAGCAGCCAAGCGCGCTACTCCTACAATGAGCAGTTCTTC,NA,TRBV6-1,TRBJ2-1,many
CASSQSSGLGEQFF,TGTGCCAGCAGTCAATCGAGCGGTCTCGGTGAGCAGTTCTTC,NA,TRBV6-2/TRBV6-3,TRBJ2-1,many
CAGGGQNRETQYF,TGTGCCGGCGGGGGACAGAACCGAGAGACCCAGTACTTC,NA,TRBV12-3/TRBV12-4,TRBJ2-5,many
CASSLVPGGYNEQFF,TGTGCCAGCAGCTTAGTTCCCGGCGGCTACAATGAGCAGTTCTTC,NA,TRBV7-2,TRBJ2-1,many
CASSHSLASYEQYF,TGTGCCAGCAGTCACTCCCTAGCCTCCTACGAGCAGTACTTC,NA,TRBV6-5,TRBJ2-7,many
CATSRGTVGSPLHF,TGTGCCACCAGCAGGGGGACAGTGGGTTCACCCCTCCACTTT,TRBD1,TRBV15,TRBJ1-6,many
CASNPTSGRSTDTQYF,TGTGCCAGCAACCCGACTAGCGGGAGATCCACAGATACGCAGTATTTT,TRBD2,TRBV7-2,TRBJ2-3,NA
CSADSGGASYEQYF,TGCAGTGCGGATAGCGGGGGGGCCTCCTACGAGCAGTACTTC,TRBD2,TRBV20-1,TRBJ2-7,many
CASSFLSGWQFF,TGTGCCAGCAGTTTCTTATCCGGGTGGCAGTTCTTC,NA,TRBV27,TRBJ2-1,many
CASSESAGLGANEQFF,TGCGCCAGCAGTGAGTCAGCGGGACTGGGGGCCAATGAGCAGTTCTTC,NA,TRBV10-1,TRBJ2-1,many
CASSHSDRGGRSYDEQFF,TGTGCCAGCAGTCACTCGGACAGGGGGGGAAGGTCCTACGATGAGCAGTTCTTC,TRBD1,TRBV6-5,TRBJ2-1,NA
CASSLGVAGGLETQYF,TGTGCCAGCAGTTTAGGGGTAGCGGGGGGGCTAGAGACCCAGTACTTC,TRBD2,TRBV27,TRBJ2-5,many
CASSPRDRSNYGYTF,TGTGCCAGCAGCCCCCGGGACAGGAGTAACTATGGCTACACCTTC,TRBD1,TRBV12-3/TRBV12-4,TRBJ1-2,many
CASSFRKGASYNEQFF,TGTGCCAGCAGTTTTAGGAAGGGGGCGTCCTACAATGAGCAGTTCTTC,TRBD1,TRBV28,TRBJ2-1,few